Listed below are T cell receptor beta chains from one sample, sequenced in a study of shared clonotypes between healthy human individuals. Generated by immunoSEQ multiplex PCR, the TCRdb table keeps only in-frame clones and is missing some. The table includes over 2,000,000 clones, just over 90% detected once. The sample consisted of naive CD8+ T cells from PBMCs. All receptors come from a man between 18 and 35 years old in good health. Some clones in this sample may be carry-over from other donors' samples. CDR3s include the opening cysteine and the closing phenylalanine or tryptophan. D genes are given only for firm matches. Clone size is not always given. Where it is, it says once, few, many or a class for expanded clones.

>TRBJ2-7|TRBV2|TRBD1|-|13
TGTGCCAGCAGTCCTACAGGGGGCTACGAGCAGTACTTC
CASSPTGGYEQYF
>TRBJ2-1|TRBV2|-|-|15
TGTGCCAGCAGGGAACTTGGGAGCTCCTACAATGAGCAGTTCTTC
CASRELGSSYNEQFF
>TRBJ2-7|TRBV28|TRBD1|once|14
TGTGCCAGCAGTTCCCGGACAGGCTACTACGAGCAGTACTTC
CASSSRTGYYEQYF
>TRBJ2-7|TRBV27|-|-|17
TGTGCCAGCAGTTCATTCCAGGACCGGGAAACCCCCTACGAGCAGTACTTC
CASSSFQDRETPYEQYF
>TRBJ2-3|TRBV9|TRBD2|-|17
TGTGCCAGCAGCGTTACGGGACTAGCGGGAGTAACAGATACGCAGTATTTT
CASSVTGLAGVTDTQYF
>TRBJ2-7|TRBV19|-|once|14
TGTGCCAGTAGTACCGGAGCGTCCGTCTACGAGCAGTACTTC
CASSTGASVYEQYF
>TRBJ1-1|TRBV10-3|-|-|15
TGTGCCATCAGTGAGTCGGCGGCCATGAACACTGAAGCTTTCTTT
CAISESAAMNTEAFF
>TRBJ2-4|TRBV28|TRBD2|-|13
TGTGCCAGCAGCCCCGGGCGGGAGGACATTCAGTACTTC
CASSPGREDIQYF
>TRBJ2-1|TRBV2|-|-|15
TGTGCCAGCAGAGGACAGGGACTAGTGTTCGATGAGCAGTTCTTC
CASRGQGLVFDEQFF
>TRBJ2-5|TRBV10-3|TRBD1|-|15
TGTGCCATCAGTGACCCGGGACAGGGGGGAGAGACCCAGTACTTC
CAISDPGQGGETQYF
>TRBJ2-3|TRBV5-4|-|-|12
TGTGCCAGCAGCCGATACACAGATACGCAGTATTTT
CASSRYTDTQYF
>TRBJ1-2|TRBV27|-|-|13
TGTGCCAGCACCGGACAGCGGGGCTATGGCTACACCTTC
CASTGQRGYGYTF
>TRBJ2-1|TRBV4-3|TRBD1|once|15
TGCGCCAGCAGCCAAGATCAGGGGGACTACAATGAGCAGTTCTTC
CASSQDQGDYNEQFF
>TRBJ2-1|TRBV28|-|-|17
TGTGCCAGCAGTTTGGTCTGGGGGACATCGCCCTACAATGAGCAGTTCTTC
CASSLVWGTSPYNEQFF
>TRBJ1-1|TRBV27|-|-|13
TGTGCCAGCAGAGGTAGAGGGGGCACTGAAGCTTTCTTT
CASRGRGGTEAFF
>TRBJ2-1|TRBV10-3|TRBD1|once|16
TGTGCCATCAATCCCGGGACAGTGACCCCCTACAATGAGCAGTTCTTC
CAINPGTVTPYNEQFF
>TRBJ2-5|TRBV6-5|-|-|12
TGTGCCACAAGCAAGGCCCAAGAGACCCAGTACTTC
CATSKAQETQYF
>TRBJ2-3|TRBV19|-|once|12
TGTGCCGTCCTGGGGGCAACAGATACGCAGTATTTT
CAVLGATDTQYF
>TRBJ2-7|TRBV27|TRBD2|-|13
TGTGCCACCGCAGCGGGGAGCTCCTACGAGCAGTACTTC
CATAAGSSYEQYF
>TRBJ2-4|TRBV28|-|-|16
TGTGCCAGCAGTGGACCCGGAGGGGGGCTCCAAAACATTCAGTACTTC
CASSGPGGGLQNIQYF
>TRBJ2-6|TRBV19|-|-|15
TGTGCCAGCCTGGGACGGTTCTCTGGGGCCAACGTCCTGACTTTC
CASLGRFSGANVLTF
>TRBJ1-6|TRBV6-5|-|-|13
TGTGCCAGCAGCCCACAGGGATATTCACCCCTCCACTTT
CASSPQGYSPLHF
>TRBJ2-3|TRBV7-3|-|-|13
TGTGCCAGCAGCACTCTTATCGGGGATACGCAGTATTTT
CASSTLIGDTQYF
>TRBJ1-3|TRBV7-9|-|-|15
TGTGCCAGCAGCTTAGAGGCCTGGAAGCTAGACACCATATATTTT
CASSLEAWKLDTIYF
>TRBJ2-7|TRBV10-1|TRBD1|-|16
TGCGCCAGCAGTGATCGGACAGGGAGGTCGGTCTACGAGCAGTACTTC
CASSDRTGRSVYEQYF
>TRBJ2-7|TRBV9|TRBD1|-|14
TGTGCCAGCAGCGTCGGGACAGGGGCCTACGAGCAGTACTTC
CASSVGTGAYEQYF
>TRBJ1-1|TRBV30|-|-|12
TGTGCCTGGAGTGGGTTGGGCACTGAAGCTTTCTTT
CAWSGLGTEAFF
>TRBJ2-7|TRBV11-2|-|-|14
TGTGCCAGCAGCTTAGAGGCCACCTACTACGAGCAGTACTTC
CASSLEATYYEQYF
>TRBJ1-2|TRBV7-6|-|-|16
TGTGCCAGCAGCTTAGACGGACCCTATGGCAAAGGGGGCTACACCTTC
CASSLDGPYGKGGYTF
>TRBJ2-7|TRBV7-9|-|-|12
TGTGCCAGCAGAATGGAGACCTACGAGCAGTACTTC
CASRMETYEQYF
>TRBJ1-1|TRBV19|-|-|12
TGTGCCAGTAAAACAGGGAACACTGAAGCTTTCTTT
CASKTGNTEAFF
>TRBJ2-4|TRBV13|-|-|14
TGTGCCAGCAGCTTAGTAAGTCAGGAAAACATTCAGTACTTC
CASSLVSQENIQYF
>TRBJ1-1|TRBV28|-|-|14
TGTGCCAGCAGTCCCTACCTGGGTTACCTTGAAGCTTTCTTT
CASSPYLGYLEAFF
>TRBJ2-7|TRBV10-2|TRBD2|-|15
TGCGCCAGCAGGGAATATAGCGGGACTATGTACGAGCAGTACTTC
CASREYSGTMYEQYF
>TRBJ2-4|TRBV6-1|-|-|11
TGTGCCAGCAACAGTGCAAACATTCAGTACTTC
CASNSANIQYF
>TRBJ2-7|TRBV6-5|-|-|14
TGTGCCAGCAGTTATAGGGGACATCTCTACGAGCAGTACTTC
CASSYRGHLYEQYF
>TRBJ1-2|TRBV7-9|TRBD1|-|14
TGTGCCAGCAGCTCGGGACAGCATAACTATGGCTACACCTTC
CASSSGQHNYGYTF
>TRBJ2-7|TRBV7-9|-|-|15
TGTGCCACCGGATCTGGGGAAGCGGCTGCCTACGAGCAGTACTTC
CATGSGEAAAYEQYF
>TRBJ2-7|TRBV15|-|-|17
TGTGCCACCACAGGGGGGTGGGCGGGACTAGGGTCCTACGAGCAGTACTTC
CATTGGWAGLGSYEQYF
>TRBJ2-5|TRBV28|TRBD2|-|15
TGTGCCAGCAGTCCCAGAGGACTAGCCTCCGAGACCCAGTACTTC
CASSPRGLASETQYF
>TRBJ2-7|TRBV19|-|-|15
TGTGCCAGTAGTATAGATCAATCTCAATCCTACGAGCAGTACTTC
CASSIDQSQSYEQYF
>TRBJ2-1|TRBV28|-|-|15
TGTGCCAGCAGTTTTCGAGCGGGACAGTCCAATGAGCAGTTCTTC
CASSFRAGQSNEQFF
>TRBJ1-5|TRBV28|-|-|15
TGTGCCAGCAGTGGTGGTTGGCACGGGACCCAGCCCCAGCATTTT
CASSGGWHGTQPQHF
>TRBJ2-3|TRBV7-7|-|-|16
TGTGCCAGCAGCTTAAGGCCGGGCCTTAATATGGATACGCAGTATTTT
CASSLRPGLNMDTQYF
>TRBJ2-7|TRBV7-6|TRBD2|-|16
TGTGCCAGCAGCTTAGCAGGGACTAGCGGGAGTTATGAGCAGTACTTC
CASSLAGTSGSYEQYF
>TRBJ2-5|TRBV2|-|-|15
TGTGCCAGCAGTGAGCTCGGCGCCAGCCAAGAGACCCAGTACTTC
CASSELGASQETQYF
>TRBJ2-1|TRBV9|-|-|15
TGTGCCAGCAGCGTAGTACCGGGACTTCACAATGAGCAGTTCTTC
CASSVVPGLHNEQFF
>TRBJ2-1|TRBV4-3|TRBD2|-|17
TGCGCCAGCAGCCAGTCCACGCGACTAGCGGCCTACAATGAGCAGTTCTTC
CASSQSTRLAAYNEQFF
>TRBJ2-2|TRBV9|-|few|14
TGTGCCAGCAGCGCCAGGGGGAACACCGGGGAGCTGTTTTTT
CASSARGNTGELFF
>TRBJ2-1|TRBV7-6|-|-|13
TGTGCCAGCAGCCCCAGGGGGGGCAATGAGCAGTTCTTC
CASSPRGGNEQFF
>TRBJ2-3|TRBV4-3|TRBD2|-|17
TGCGCCAGCAGCCAAGATCTCGAGCGGGAGCGAGGAGATACGCAGTATTTT
CASSQDLERERGDTQYF